The 15 T cell receptor beta chains listed next were all sequenced from one sample in a study of blood T cell repertoires in COVID-19. Sequencing used immunoSEQ multiplex PCR; TCRdb keeps in-frame clones, though not all of them. The table shows 360,000 or so clones, with around nine tenths occurring only once. Sequenced input: PBMCs or T cells enriched from blood (not recorded which). All receptors derive from a woman aged 30 to 39 who had recovered from COVID-19.

V and J are TRBV28 and TRBJ1-2, with TRBD1 as a possible D gene (5 bases). This CDR3 contains 15 residues. Trimming removed 6 bases at V and 3 bases at J, with 17 bases between. The V gene's germline CDR1 is MDHEN and CDR2 SYDVKM. The chain's CDR3 is CASRRGFAIYYGYTF. In DNA, the CDR3 is TGTGCCAGCAGACGGGGGTTTGCCATTTACTATGGCTACACCTTC.

The rearrangement joins TRBV4-1 to TRBJ1-2, with D maybe TRBD1 (5 bases). Germline CDR1 and CDR2: MGHRA and YSYEKL. Trimming stripped 3 bases from V and 2 bases from J, with 13 bases between. The CDR3 runs 15 residues. The CDR3 DNA sequence: TGCGCCAGCAGCCATTCACAGGTTCTCAACTATGGCTACACCTTC. The encoded protein is CASSHSQVLNYGYTF.

The DNA for the CDR3 is TGCGCCAGCAGCTTGGGACAGGACCTTCGGGATTCACCCCTCCACTTT. It specifies CASSLGQDLRDSPLHF. The V and J genes are TRBV5-1 and TRBJ1-6; possibly TRBD1 for D (6 bases). Germline values: CDR1 SGHRS, CDR2 YFSETQ. The CDR3 is 16 residues long. V was clipped by 0 bases and J by 8 bases, with 15 bases between them.

The chain is built from TRBV11-2 and TRBJ1-2, with D perhaps matching TRBD1 (5 bases). The V and J ends lost 3 bases and 8 bases respectively, with 16 bases between them. Per the germline V gene, CDR1 is SGHAT and CDR2 is FQNNGV. The CDR3 extends over 14 amino acids. CDR3 DNA: TGTGCCAGCAGCTTCCCTCCGGGGGGAATGGGCTACACCTTC. Encoded protein: CASSFPPGGMGYTF.

This clone was picked up a small number of times. The chain has TRBV11-2 and TRBJ2-1; 7 bases line up with TRBD1. In germline, CDR1 is SGHAT, CDR2 FQNNGV. This CDR3 has 18 amino acids. The junction had 19 bases not matched to a gene; V was cut back by 5 bases and J by 6 bases. The CDR3 loop is CASSPPARQGKSVNEQFF. The DNA for the CDR3 is TGTGCCAGCAGCCCCCCAGCCCGACAGGGAAAAAGTGTCAATGAGCAGTTCTTC.

Note on this clone: The junction does not match germline at one end; this may be a read error. The chain employs TRBV6-4 and TRBJ2-3; D is perhaps TRBD2 (5 bases). This CDR3 spans 14 amino acids. Germline V gene data show CDR1 as MRHNA and CDR2 as SNTAGT. The CDR3, as DNA: TGTGCCGGCAGTGAGTCCGGCGAGGGAGATACGCAGTATTTT. Protein sequence: CAGSESGEGDTQYF.

The chain links TRBV11-2 to TRBJ2-7; 8 bases are a match to TRBD1. CDR3 length: 16 amino acids. Germline CDR1 SGHAT, CDR2 FQNNGV. The V gene end was trimmed by 1 base and the J gene end by 1 base; junction bases not matched to a gene: 6. The CDR3 DNA reads as TGTGCCAGCAGCTTAGGATCGGGACAGGCTTCCTACGAGCAGTACTTC. This codes for CASSLGSGQASYEQYF.

The chain combines TRBV12-5 with TRBJ1-2; 7 nucleotides line up with TRBD1. Unmatched junction bases numbered 9, after V lost 2 bases and J lost 0 bases. CDR1 and CDR2 from the germline V gene are LGHNT and FRNRAP. CDR3 size: 17 residues. The CDR3 DNA reads as TGTGCTAGTGGTTTGCTAACTACAGGGGCCGCTAACTATGGCTACACCTTC. Encoded protein: CASGLLTTGAANYGYTF.

The chain recombines TRBV7-9 with TRBJ1-5; 9 positions match TRBD1. Trimming took 3 bases from V and 2 from J; bases not matched to a gene: 5. This CDR3 region has 16 residues. The germline CDR1 and CDR2 sequences are SEHNR and FQNEAQ (reference sequence). Here the CDR3 reads CASSFWGQGRNQPQHF. The CDR3 nucleotides are TGTGCCAGCAGCTTTTGGGGACAGGGACGCAATCAGCCCCAGCATTTT.

The V gene is TRBV19, the J gene TRBJ1-6; the D is unclear. Looked up from germline, CDR1 is LNHDA and CDR2 is SQIVND (reference sequence). Trimming took 3 bases from V and 7 from J, leaving 16 bases between them. CDR3 size: 16 residues. CDR3 in amino acids: CASSITGPKMNSPLHF. The CDR3 nucleotides are TGTGCCAGTAGTATTACGGGTCCGAAAATGAATTCACCCCTCCACTTT.

The CDR3 coding sequence is TGCGCCAGCAGTTCAGGGGATTATGGCTACACCTTC. Protein: CASSSGDYGYTF. This chain connects TRBV5-1 to TRBJ1-2, with a weak D call TRBD1 (6 bases). Germline loops: CDR1 SGHRS, CDR2 YFSETQ. V lost 5 bases to trimming and J lost 5 bases, with 10 bases between them. CDR3 length equals 12 residues.

The V gene is TRBV10-3, the J gene TRBJ2-3, with D possibly being TRBD2 (6 bases). Germline CDR1 reads ENHRY; CDR2 reads SYGVKD. Between the trimmed V and J ends, which lost 6 bases and 2 bases, there was a span of 15 bases. The CDR3 is 15 amino acids. DNA of the CDR3: TGTGCCATCAGGGGGACTTCCCCTCTCACAGATACGCAGTATTTT. This codes for CAIRGTSPLTDTQYF.

V usage is TRBV30 and J usage is TRBJ1-2; possible D gene TRBD1, 5 bases. There are 12 residues in the CDR3. Trimming removed 3 bases from V and 3 bases from J, with 8 bases in between. The germline gives CDR1 GTSNPN, CDR2 SVGIG (reference sequence). The CDR3 spells CAWSTGHYGYTF. The DNA for the CDR3 is TGTGCCTGGAGCACAGGTCACTATGGCTACACCTTC.

This chain uses TRBV2 with TRBJ1-2, with TRBD1 as a possible D gene (5 bases). CDR3 length: 13 amino acids. With 1 base removed from V and 8 bases from J, the gap between germline ends came to 11 bases. The germline gives CDR1 SNHLY, CDR2 FYNNEI. CDR3: CASSEVEGNGYTF. In nucleotides, the CDR3 is TGTGCCAGCAGTGAAGTGGAGGGGAACGGCTACACCTTC.

The chain is built from TRBV18 and TRBJ1-1; D is unresolved. With 4 bases removed from V and 5 bases from J, the gap between germline ends came to 11 bases. This CDR3 comprises 13 residues. Germline-derived CDR1 and CDR2 are KGHSH and LQKENI. CDR3 bases: TGTGCCAGCTCACTTTGGGAGGAGACTGAAGCTTTCTTT. Amino acids: CASSLWEETEAFF. The whole variable domain, remainder taken from reference TRBV18 and TRBJ1-1, is NAGVMQNPRHLVRRRGQEARLRCSPMKGHSHVYWYRQLPEEGLKFMVYLQKENIIDESGMPKERFSAEFPKEGPSILRIQQVVRGDSAAYFCASSLWEETEAFFGQGTRLTVV.